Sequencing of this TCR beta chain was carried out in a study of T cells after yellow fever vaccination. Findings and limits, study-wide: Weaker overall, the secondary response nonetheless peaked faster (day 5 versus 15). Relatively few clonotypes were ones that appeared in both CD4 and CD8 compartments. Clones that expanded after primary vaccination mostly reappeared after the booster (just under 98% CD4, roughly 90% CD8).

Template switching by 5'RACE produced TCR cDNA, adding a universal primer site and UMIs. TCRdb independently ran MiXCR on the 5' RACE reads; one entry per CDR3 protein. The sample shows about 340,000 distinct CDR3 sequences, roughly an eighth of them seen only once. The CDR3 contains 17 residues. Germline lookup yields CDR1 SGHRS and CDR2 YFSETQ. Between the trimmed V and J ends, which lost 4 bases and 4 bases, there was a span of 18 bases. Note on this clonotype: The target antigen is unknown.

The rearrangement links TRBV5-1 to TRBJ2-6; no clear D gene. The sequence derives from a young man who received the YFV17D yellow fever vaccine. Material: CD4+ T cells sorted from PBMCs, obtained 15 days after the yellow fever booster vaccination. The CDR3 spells CASSPSVGPPGANVLTF. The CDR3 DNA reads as TGCGCCAGCAGCCCCAGTGTTGGGCCACCAGGGGCCAACGTCCTGACTTTC.